The 2 T cell receptor beta chains reported below all come from one sample, sequenced in a study of pediatric ulcerative colitis. The repertoire was sequenced with immunoSEQ multiplex PCR; TCRdb's copy has only in-frame clones and lacks some. This sample has about 64,000 clones, with over 65% found just once. Material: blood. These receptors came from a boy aged 10-17 years with moderate ulcerative colitis.

This chain uses TRBV6-5 with TRBJ2-1; possible D gene TRBD2, 5 bases. The CDR3 runs 14 residues. V lost 4 bases to trimming and J lost 8 bases, with 15 bases between them. CDR1 MNHEY and CDR2 SVGAGI come from the germline V gene. The CDR3 DNA sequence: TGTGCCAGCAGTTCCGCCCGCCGGGATGATGAGCAGTTCTTC. The encoded protein is CASSSARRDDEQFF.

The chain links TRBV18 to TRBJ1-2, with 10 positions matching TRBD1. This CDR3 is built from 15 residues. The trim removed 5 bases at V and 5 bases at J, leaving 8 bases unmatched. The germline gives CDR1 KGHSH, CDR2 LQKENI. This CDR3 reads CASSTGQGTPYGYTF. CDR3 nucleotides: TGTGCCAGCTCAACGGGACAGGGGACACCTTATGGCTACACCTTC. The complete variable domain, with remaining parts taken from reference TRBV18 and TRBJ1-2, reads NAGVMQNPRHLVRRRGQEARLRCSPMKGHSHVYWYRQLPEEGLKFMVYLQKENIIDESGMPKERFSAEFPKEGPSILRIQQVVRGDSAAYFCASSTGQGTPYGYTFGSGTRLTVV.